This TCR beta chain was obtained from a study of T cells in Graves' hyperthyroidism and ophthalmopathy. Study-level information: The authors collected peripheral blood at initial diagnosis, before any treatment.

The CDR3 regions of TCR beta were amplified from RNA transcripts. Researchers ran a first-round RT-PCR on the TCR CDR3 using the HTBI primer set. TCRdb fed the multiplex PCR reads into MiXCR, producing one record per CDR3 protein. The data hold about 530,000 distinct CDR3 sequences, with 15% to 20% observed a single time. Germline V gene lookup returns CDR1 SGHDT and CDR2 YYEEEE. V shed 4 bases and J shed 1 base, with 12 bases lying between them. CDR3 length: 15 residues. Patients with uncontrolled infections, other autoimmune diseases, pregnancy or lactation were excluded. This chain joins TRBV5-6 and TRBJ1-3; D not certain. Sample: blood. The sequence came from a woman aged 18-29 years with Graves' ophthalmopathy. Here the CDR3 reads CASSLSPGSGNTIYF. The CDR3 DNA reads TGTGCCAGCAGCCTGTCTCCGGGGTCTGGAAACACCATATATTTT. Looking up the rest from reference TRBV5-6 and TRBJ1-3 gives the full variable domain: DAGVTQSPTHLIKTRGQQVTLRCSPKSGHDTVSWYQQALGQGPQFIFQYYEEEERQRGNFPDRFSGHQFPNYSSELNVNALLLGDSALYLCASSLSPGSGNTIYFGEGSWLTVV.